This T cell receptor beta chain appears in the sequencing data of a study of T cells after yellow fever vaccination. General study points: Researchers report a weaker secondary response that nonetheless peaked faster, day 5 versus 15.

The germline V gene encodes CDR1 LGHDT and CDR2 YNNKEL (reference sequence). Trimming stripped 0 bases from V and 10 bases from J, with 12 bases between. The CDR3 is 13 amino acids. Using its own MiXCR run on the 5' RACE reads, TCRdb lists one record per CDR3 protein. The table has about 500,000 distinct CDR3 sequences, roughly 17% seen once. There are a few counts of this clonotype. No antigen is known for it. The material was PBMCs, obtained 4 to 5 days after the first yellow fever vaccination. This sequence originates from a man between 18 and 35 years old who received the YFV17D yellow fever vaccine. This chain joins TRBV3-1 and TRBJ1-1, with unresolved D. In DNA, the CDR3 is TGTGCCAGCAGCCAAGAGGTGCCAAGGCCAGCTTTCTTT. This gives the protein CASSQEVPRPAFF.